These 32 T cell receptor beta chains were all obtained from the same sample, sequenced in a study of T-cell memory formation after mild COVID-19. MiXCR, run by TCRdb on the 5' RACE reads, gives a single entry per CDR3 protein. Of about 240,000 distinct CDR3 sequences in the sample, 8.5% to 9.5% were seen once. The sequenced sample was PBMCs or a T cell subset sorted from them (not recorded which). The source of these receptors is a man younger than 35 who had mild COVID-19 (a few samples of this study predate the infection). Cell type and time point are not known.

The chain couples TRBV27 to TRBJ1-5, with D possibly matching TRBD1 (5 bases). Germline loops: CDR1 MNHEY, CDR2 SMNVEV (reference sequence). The CDR3 sequence is 15 residues long. V shed 3 bases and J shed 2 bases, with 11 bases lying between them. The CDR3 reads CASSLGGFGNQPQHF. In DNA, the CDR3 is TGTGCCAGCAGTTTGGGGGGTTTCGGCAATCAGCCCCAGCATTTT.

This clonotype was seen only a few times. The gene calls are TRBV11-1 and TRBJ2-5, with a weak D call TRBD2 (6 bases). Germline V gives CDR1 SGHAT, CDR2 FQDESV (reference sequence). Trimming removed 5 bases from V and 5 bases from J, with 12 bases in between. CDR3 length: 13 residues. The CDR3: CASSPSGVETQYF. The CDR3 DNA is TGTGCCAGCAGCCCATCGGGGGTGGAGACCCAGTACTTC. Combining the CDR3 with reference TRBV11-1 and TRBJ2-5 gives the whole variable domain EAEVAQSPRYKITEKSQAVAFWCDPISGHATLYWYRQILGQGPELLVQFQDESVVDDSQLPKDRFSAERLKGVDSTLKIQPAELGDSAMYLCASSPSGVETQYFGPGTRLLVL.

This clonotype has at least ten counts. V and J are TRBV6-5 and TRBJ2-3, with D possibly TRBD2 on 7 matching bases. Trimming shortened V by 7 bases and J by 5 bases, and 19 bases separated the two germline ends. Per germline, CDR1 MNHEY and CDR2 SVGAGI. This CDR3 spans 15 amino acids. The CDR3, as DNA: TGTGCCAGCACCCGTAGGGGGGGGGCCTTAGATACGCAGTATTTT. Its protein is CASTRRGGALDTQYF.

A few counts support this clonotype. This chain connects TRBV6-6 to TRBJ2-7, with TRBD2 identical over 8 bases. Germline CDR1 reads MNHNY; CDR2 reads SVGAGI (reference sequence). V shed 0 bases, J shed 0 bases, and the junction held 4 bases outside the gene matches. The CDR3 sequence is 16 residues long. The CDR3 DNA reads as TGTGCCAGCAGTTACTCCTGGACTAGCCACTCCTACGAGCAGTACTTC. Protein: CASSYSWTSHSYEQYF.

This clonotype has just a few counts. V gene TRBV11-1 combines with J gene TRBJ2-5; the match to TRBD2 covers 7 bases. V was clipped by 7 bases and J by 4 bases; unmatched bases: 9. Germline V lookup: CDR1 SGHAT, CDR2 FQDESV (reference sequence). The CDR3 loop spans 14 amino acids. The CDR3 region is CASIESSSGETQYF. The CDR3 DNA is TGTGCCAGCATCGAATCTTCTAGCGGAGAGACCCAGTACTTC.

The J gene is TRBJ1-3, the V gene TRBV24-1; D is unclear. Germline lookup yields CDR1 KGHDR and CDR2 SFDVKD. CDR3 size: 16 residues. Trimming took 6 bases from V and 0 from J, leaving 14 bases between them. The chain's CDR3 is CATSLQAPSSGNTIYF. CDR3 DNA: TGTGCCACCAGTCTGCAGGCGCCGAGCTCTGGAAACACCATATATTTT.

At least ten counts were recorded for this clonotype. The genes are TRBV5-4 and TRBJ2-1, with a possible D match to TRBD1 (6 bases). Trimming took 4 bases from V and 5 from J, leaving 10 bases between them. CDR3 length equals 13 residues. The V gene's germline CDR1 is SGHNT and CDR2 YYREEE (reference sequence). CDR3 loop: CASSGDNHNEQFF. The DNA for the CDR3 is TGTGCCAGCAGCGGGGACAACCACAATGAGCAGTTCTTC.

The chain combines TRBV29-1 with TRBJ2-4; D is unclear. V shed 6 bases and J shed 6 bases, with 18 bases lying between them. The CDR3 runs 14 residues. CDR1 is SQVTM, CDR2 ANQGSEA, per germline. The CDR3 DNA sequence: TGCAGCGTGACTCGGACGGGTATTGGAAACATTCAGTACTTC. This codes for CSVTRTGIGNIQYF.

This clonotype was counted between two and nine times. This chain's CDR3 is CASSYSTRVGYGYTF. CDR3 nucleotides: TGTGCCAGCAGTTACTCGACCAGGGTGGGCTATGGCTACACCTTC. The gene calls are TRBV6-5 and TRBJ1-2, with a possible D match to TRBD1 (5 bases). The CDR3 totals 15 residues. Deletions cut 0 bases from V and 4 bases from J, with 12 bases between. Germline V CDR1 and CDR2: MNHEY, SVGAGI.

The chain links TRBV4-2 to TRBJ2-5, with a tentative D call TRBD2 (5 bases). This CDR3 region has 16 residues. Germline assignment: CDR1 LGHNA and CDR2 YNFKEQ. The ends were cut back, 1 base at V and 0 bases at J, with 12 bases in the middle. The chain's CDR3 is CASSQGWEFDQETQYF. As DNA, the CDR3 is TGTGCCAGCAGCCAAGGTTGGGAGTTCGACCAAGAGACCCAGTACTTC.

This clonotype has just a few counts. The J gene is TRBJ2-3, the V gene TRBV5-1, with a possible D match to TRBD2 (7 bases). The ends were cut back, 4 bases at V and 2 bases at J, with 20 bases in the middle. There are 17 residues in the CDR3. Looked up from germline, CDR1 is SGHRS and CDR2 is YFSETQ. DNA of the CDR3: TGCGCCAGCAGCGCCCGGGGAAGGGGGGGACTCACAGATACGCAGTATTTT. This encodes CASSARGRGGLTDTQYF. Combining the CDR3 with reference TRBV5-1 and TRBJ2-3 gives the whole variable domain KAGVTQTPRYLIKTRGQQVTLSCSPISGHRSVSWYQQTPGQGLQFLFEYFSETQRNKGNFPGRFSGRQFSNSRSEMNVSTLELGDSALYLCASSARGRGGLTDTQYFGPGTRLTVL.

This CDR3 reads CASSLGHPYGYTF. DNA of the CDR3: TGTGCCAGCAGTTTAGGCCATCCCTATGGCTACACCTTC. V usage is TRBV12-3 or TRBV12-4 and J usage is TRBJ1-2; D remains ambiguous. Trimming removed 1 base from V and 4 bases from J, with 7 bases in between. This CDR3 contains 13 residues.

This clonotype was observed many times. The rearrangement uses TRBV7-8 and TRBJ2-5, with 9 nucleotides matching TRBD1. Trimming removed 2 bases from V and 5 bases from J; junction bases left unmatched: 6. Germline V gene lookup returns CDR1 SGHVS and CDR2 FQNEAQ. This CDR3 comprises 15 residues. The CDR3 nucleotides are TGTGCCAGCAGCTTAAAGGACAGGGGTGAGGAGACCCAGTACTTC. Residues: CASSLKDRGEETQYF. The full variable domain, its missing parts supplied by reference TRBV7-8 and TRBJ2-5, is GAGVSQSPRYKVAKRGQDVALRCDPISGHVSLFWYQQALGQGPEFLTYFQNEAQLDKSGLPSDRFFAERPEGSVSTLKIQRTQQEDSAVYLCASSLKDRGEETQYFGPGTRLLVL.

V usage is TRBV15 and J usage is TRBJ2-2; D call uncertain. Germline V gives CDR1 LNHNV, CDR2 YYDKDF (reference sequence). This CDR3 is 15 amino acids long. V was pared by 1 base and J by 0 bases, with 6 bases between. This chain's CDR3 is CATSRAGANTGELFF. The DNA of the CDR3 is TGTGCCACCAGCAGAGCCGGCGCGAACACCGGGGAGCTGTTTTTT.

This clonotype was counted a few times. It is unclear where the CDR3 begins or ends on the DNA, so no DNA is shown, and the CDR3 is as TCRdb lists it. The chain links TRBV4-3 to TRBJ1-2; the D segment call TRBD1 is taken from the table without a DNA check. The CDR3 is 13 residues long, counting both termini. Germline V CDR1 and CDR2: LGHNA, YSLEER. The CDR3 loop reads CASSPLVGAGTTF.

The chain links TRBV20-1 to TRBJ2-1, with D uncertain. The CDR3 sequence is 13 residues long. V was pared by 3 bases and J by 10 bases, with 16 bases between. CDR1 is DFQATT, CDR2 SNEGSKA, per germline (reference sequence). CDR3 sequence: CSARTPGLGEQFF. DNA for the CDR3: TGCAGTGCTAGGACACCTGGGTTGGGCGAGCAGTTCTTC.

The CDR3 DNA reads TGTGCCAGTAAACAGGGGTGGACTGAAGCTTTCTTT. It yields the protein CASKQGWTEAFF. This sequence joins TRBV19 and TRBJ1-1; 7 bases match TRBD1. The CDR3 totals 12 residues. The germline gives CDR1 LNHDA, CDR2 SQIVND (reference sequence). The V and J ends lost 7 bases and 5 bases, in that order; junction bases with no gene match: 4. Looking up the rest from reference TRBV19 and TRBJ1-1 gives the full variable domain: DGGITQSPKYLFRKEGQNVTLSCEQNLNHDAMYWYRQDPGQGLRLIYYSQIVNDFQKGDIAEGYSVSREKKESFPLTVTSAQKNPTAFYLCASKQGWTEAFFGQGTRLTVV.

The rearrangement joins TRBV6-1 to TRBJ1-1, with a tentative D call TRBD1 (6 bases). Germline V gene lookup returns CDR1 MNHNS and CDR2 SASEGT. The CDR3 length is 13 residues. Trimming took 0 bases from V and 11 from J, leaving 13 bases between them. CDR3 in amino acids: CASSEAQGLEAFF. As DNA, the CDR3 is TGTGCCAGCAGTGAAGCGCAGGGGCTGGAGGCTTTCTTT.

This chain connects TRBV6-5 to TRBJ2-1; D unclear. The CDR3 loop spans 14 amino acids. Germline values: CDR1 MNHEY, CDR2 SVGAGI. V lost 2 bases to trimming and J lost 5 bases, with 10 bases between them. DNA for the CDR3: TGTGCCAGCAGTTACGGTCTGTCCGACAATGAGCAGTTCTTC. It encodes CASSYGLSDNEQFF.

This clonotype was seen more than once but under ten times. CDR3 nucleotide sequence: TGTGCCAGCAGCTTCGGCGGGGCCTCCTACGAGCAGTACTTC. Protein: CASSFGGASYEQYF. V usage is TRBV7-9 and J usage is TRBJ2-7; a weak D match, TRBD2 (6 bases). The V and J ends lost 3 bases and 0 bases respectively, with 9 bases between them. The CDR3 length is 14 residues. Germline V gene sequence: CDR1 SEHNR, CDR2 FQNEAQ (reference sequence).

This clonotype was seen a few times. This rearrangement joins TRBV20-1 to TRBJ1-2; 8 bases align to TRBD1. Germline assignment: CDR1 DFQATT and CDR2 SNEGSKA (reference sequence). The V gene end was trimmed by 4 bases and the J gene end by 9 bases; junction bases not matched to a gene: 7. The CDR3 has 12 amino acids. CDR3 sequence: CSAIQGGYSYTF. CDR3 nucleotides: TGCAGTGCTATACAGGGGGGGTATAGCTACACCTTC.

This clonotype occurred a few times. The genes are TRBV2 and TRBJ2-7; TRBD1 matches at 9 bases. From germline, CDR1 is SNHLY and CDR2 FYNNEI. With V trimmed by 8 bases and J by 5 bases, 13 bases remained unmatched. The CDR3 runs 15 residues. CDR3: CASCQSGTGNHEQYF. CDR3 in DNA: TGTGCCAGCTGCCAATCCGGGACAGGGAATCACGAGCAGTACTTC. Full variable domain (missing parts from reference TRBV2 and TRBJ2-7): EPEVTQTPSHQVTQMGQEVILRCVPISNHLYFYWYRQILGQKVEFLVSFYNNEISEKSEIFDDQFSVERPDGSNFTLKIRSTKLEDSAMYFCASCQSGTGNHEQYFGPGTRLTVT.

This clonotype was detected many times. V gene TRBV12-3 or TRBV12-4 combines with J gene TRBJ1-2; 10 nucleotides align to TRBD1. This CDR3 has 13 residues. With V trimmed by 4 bases and J by 8 bases, 4 bases remained unmatched. CDR3 DNA: TGTGCCAGCAGTTCGACAGGGGGCAGGGGCTACACCTTC. Translation: CASSSTGGRGYTF.

The table lists this clonotype with a few counts. The genes are TRBV20-1 and TRBJ2-3; the match to TRBD2 covers 9 bases. This CDR3 is built from 18 residues. V was clipped by 5 bases and J by 3 bases; unmatched bases: 18. Germline V CDR1 and CDR2: DFQATT, SNEGSKA (reference sequence). The CDR3 is CSAPPTDRRGGATDTQYF. CDR3 sequence (DNA): TGCAGTGCTCCACCGACCGACAGGCGGGGGGGCGCGACAGATACGCAGTATTTT.

This clonotype has just a few counts. This sequence joins TRBV5-5 and TRBJ1-4, with D maybe TRBD1 (6 bases). Trimming took 2 bases from V and 8 from J, leaving 13 bases between them. This CDR3 has 14 amino acids. Germline values: CDR1 SGHKS, CDR2 YYEKEE (reference sequence). CDR3 DNA sequence: TGTGCCAGCAGCTTAACAGGGCGCAGAGAAAAACTGTTTTTT. It yields the protein CASSLTGRREKLFF.

This clonotype was seen more than once but under ten times. The chain uses TRBV5-1 and TRBJ1-6; D not resolved. With 3 bases removed from V and 5 bases from J, the gap between germline ends came to 9 bases. The CDR3 length is 14 residues. Per the germline V gene, CDR1 is SGHRS and CDR2 is YFSETQ. CDR3 sequence (DNA): TGCGCCAGCAGCTCTCCTCAGGATAATTCACCCCTCCACTTT. This translates into CASSSPQDNSPLHF.

This clonotype was seen more than once but under ten times. The rearrangement joins TRBV6-6 to TRBJ1-5, with 8 bases that match TRBD1. The CDR3 extends over 16 amino acids. Germline V CDR1 and CDR2: MNHNY, SVGAGI (reference sequence). V was pared by 5 bases and J by 1 base, with 7 bases of the junction left unmatched. The chain's CDR3 is CASSIQQGGSNQPQHF. In DNA form, the CDR3 reads TGTGCCAGCAGTATTCAACAGGGGGGGAGCAATCAGCCCCAGCATTTT.

CDR3 in amino acids: CASSYQGIRETQYF. DNA of the CDR3: TGTGCCAGCAGTTACCAGGGGATCCGAGAGACCCAGTACTTC. The V gene is TRBV6-2 or TRBV6-3, the J gene TRBJ2-5; the D gene is possibly TRBD1 (6 bases). Germline CDR1 reads MNHEY; CDR2 reads SVGEGT. Trimming took off 2 bases at V and 4 bases at J, with 11 bases between the two ends. The CDR3 consists of 14 residues.

This chain joins TRBV20-1 and TRBJ2-3; 11 bases agree with TRBD2. The CDR3 contains 15 residues. After removal of 5 bases from V and 2 bases from J, the junction contained 6 bases not matched to a gene. Germline V gene lookup returns CDR1 DFQATT and CDR2 SNEGSKA (reference sequence). CDR3 sequence reads: CSALWGLADTDTQYF. CDR3 coding DNA: TGCAGTGCTTTGTGGGGACTAGCGGACACAGATACGCAGTATTTT.

The chain links TRBV12-3 or TRBV12-4 to TRBJ2-1; no clear D gene. V lost 7 bases and J lost 1, with 14 bases in between. This CDR3 has 15 amino acids. This CDR3 reads CASIRNPSSYNEQFF. DNA for the CDR3: TGTGCCAGCATTCGAAACCCCTCATCCTACAATGAGCAGTTCTTC.

At least ten counts were recorded for this clonotype. The chain uses TRBV7-8 and TRBJ1-5; D possibly corresponds to TRBD1 (6 bases). CDR1 SGHVS and CDR2 FQNEAQ come from the germline V gene. The CDR3 has 16 amino acids. Deletions cut 2 bases from V and 2 bases from J, with 13 bases between. The CDR3 bases are TGTGCCAGCAGCTTATTGTCATCAGGGGGCAATCAGCCCCAGCATTTT. This gives the protein CASSLLSSGGNQPQHF.

The sample holds a few counts of this clonotype. This chain connects TRBV9 to TRBJ2-3, with TRBD2 matching 14 bases. Germline assignment: CDR1 SGDLS and CDR2 YYNGEE. V lost 4 bases, J lost 4 bases, and 5 bases stayed unmatched. The CDR3 extends over 16 amino acids. DNA of the CDR3: TGTGCCAGCAGCCCCGGACTAGCGGGAGGCGCAGATACGCAGTATTTT. As protein: CASSPGLAGGADTQYF.